These 30 T cell receptor beta chains share one sample of origin, sequenced in a study of blood T cells in healthy people across ages. It was with a sample-barcoded 5' primer and a J-beta primer mix that a second PCR of roughly 7 to 11 cycles was run. TCRdb passed the 5' RACE reads through MiXCR, listing each CDR3 protein once. The table lists 1.5 million to 2 million distinct CDR3 sequences, approximately 30% of them singletons, with roughly 8.2% in the top ten. Material: blood. Source of these receptors: a woman in her twenties or thirties in good health.

The rearrangement uses TRBV6-6 and TRBJ1-1; D gene unclear. The CDR3 is 11 amino acids. With 5 bases removed from V and 3 bases from J, the gap between germline ends came to 4 bases. Germline V gives CDR1 MNHNY, CDR2 SVGAGI (reference sequence). CDR3 in amino acids: CASSEYTEAFF. Written as DNA, the CDR3 is TGTGCCAGCAGTGAATACACTGAAGCTTTCTTT.

In its sample, this clonotype was seen a few times. The rearrangement uses TRBV27 and TRBJ2-2, with unresolved D. Trimming shortened V by 6 bases and J by 5 bases, and 10 bases separated the two germline ends. The CDR3 sequence is 13 residues long. Germline values: CDR1 MNHEY, CDR2 SMNVEV (reference sequence). The CDR3 region is CASSIERTGELFF. For the CDR3, the DNA is TGTGCCAGCAGCATAGAAAGGACCGGGGAGCTGTTTTTT.

The rearrangement links TRBV11-3 to TRBJ2-3, with D hard to call. V was shortened by 8 bases and J by 2 bases, with 14 bases between the two germline ends. This CDR3 is built from 14 residues. From germline, CDR1 is SGHNT and CDR2 YENEEA. Here the CDR3 reads CASSALPPTDTQYF. CDR3 nucleotide sequence: TGTGCCAGCTCGGCCCTTCCTCCCACAGATACGCAGTATTTT.

V and J are TRBV20-1 and TRBJ2-4; TRBD2 agrees at 7 bases. V shed 6 bases, J shed 10 bases, and the junction held 18 bases outside the gene matches. Germline V gene lookup returns CDR1 DFQATT and CDR2 SNEGSKA (reference sequence). The CDR3 spans 15 residues. The CDR3, as DNA: TGCAGTGCCTCCTTTGGGGCGGGAGAGGGCAGAATTCAGTACTTC. This sequence encodes CSASFGAGEGRIQYF.

This clonotype was observed at least ten times. One end of the junction is discordant with germline, which a read error may explain. This rearrangement joins TRBV7-9 to TRBJ1-1; D might be TRBD1 (6 bases). This CDR3 has 14 amino acids. Germline V CDR1 and CDR2: SEHNR, FQNEAQ (reference sequence). CDR3 DNA: TGCGCCAGCAGCTTGGTACAGGGGAACACTGAAGCTTTCTTT. Amino acids: CASSLVQGNTEAFF.

The chain combines TRBV7-2 with TRBJ2-1; TRBD2 matches 7 bases. The germline V gene encodes CDR1 SGHTA and CDR2 FQGNSA. CDR3 length: 19 residues. The V segment lost 1 base and the J segment 2 bases; nucleotides outside the gene matches: 14. The CDR3 nucleotides are TGTGCCAGCAGCTTAGTGCCGAAATCCCGCGGGGGTGCCTACAATGAGCAGTTCTTC. This translates into CASSLVPKSRGGAYNEQFF.

The V gene is TRBV7-6, the J gene TRBJ2-7, with 7 bases lining up with TRBD1. In germline, CDR1 is SGHVS, CDR2 FNYEAQ. This CDR3 comprises 18 residues. With 1 base clipped from V and 0 bases from J, the junction kept 12 bases outside the gene matches. Here the CDR3 DNA reads TGTGCCAGCAGCTTAGGGAAGGGGGCTATCCCCAGCTCCTACGAGCAGTACTTC. As protein: CASSLGKGAIPSSYEQYF.

The V and J genes are TRBV14 and TRBJ2-1, with 11 nucleotides matching TRBD2. Looked up from germline, CDR1 is SGHDN and CDR2 is FVKESK. V shed 0 bases and J 13 bases; nucleotides not matched to a gene: 8. The CDR3 is 15 residues long. DNA for the CDR3: TGTGCCAGCAGCCAAGATCGGATAGCGGGAGGGACCCAGTTCTTC. Translating gives CASSQDRIAGGTQFF. The variable domain in full, with the rest retrieved from reference TRBV14 and TRBJ2-1, is EAGVTQFPSHSVIEKGQTVTLRCDPISGHDNLYWYRRVMGKEIKFLLHFVKESKQDESGMPNNRFLAERTGGTYSTLKVQPAELEDSGVYFCASSQDRIAGGTQFFGPGTRLTVL.

This clonotype was detected only a few times. This chain connects TRBV10-2 to TRBJ2-5; possibly TRBD2 for D (6 bases). The CDR3 is 15 residues long. Trimming removed 2 bases from V and 3 bases from J, with 13 bases in between. Per the germline V gene, CDR1 is WSHSY and CDR2 is SAAADI. CDR3 DNA sequence: TGCGCCAGCAGTGAGCAGGCTGGCGGGGAAGAGACCCAGTACTTC. Its protein is CASSEQAGGEETQYF.

The sample holds a few counts of this clonotype. The gene calls are TRBV20-1 and TRBJ2-5; D is tentatively TRBD1 or TRBD2 (5 bases each). Trimming stripped 0 bases from V and 5 bases from J, with 19 bases between. This CDR3 contains 16 residues. CDR1 and CDR2 from the germline V gene are DFQATT and SNEGSKA (reference sequence). CDR3 sequence: CSARDARRQGEETQYF. CDR3 sequence (DNA): TGCAGTGCTAGAGACGCTCGACGACAAGGGGAGGAGACCCAGTACTTC.

This clonotype has at least ten counts. The chain couples TRBV20-1 to TRBJ2-7; 8 nucleotides align to TRBD1. CDR1 is DFQATT, CDR2 SNEGSKA, per germline (reference sequence). The CDR3 has 13 amino acids. V shed 6 bases and J 4 bases; nucleotides not matched to a gene: 8. The CDR3 sequence: CSASQGGKYEQYF. For the CDR3, the DNA is TGCAGTGCCTCACAGGGGGGAAAATACGAGCAGTACTTC.

This clonotype was counted between two and nine times. The chain is built from TRBV12-3 or TRBV12-4 and TRBJ2-7, with D perhaps given as TRBD1 or TRBD2 (5 bases each). The CDR3 runs 18 residues. Trimming took 5 bases from V and 0 from J, leaving 23 bases between them. CDR3 residues: CASSPSRGTRGSSYEQYF. The CDR3 DNA is TGTGCCAGCAGTCCCAGTAGGGGCACGAGGGGAAGCTCCTACGAGCAGTACTTC.

In its sample, this clonotype was seen many times. The rearrangement uses TRBV7-3 and TRBJ2-3, with 8 nucleotides matching TRBD2. CDR3 length: 17 amino acids. Germline-derived CDR1 and CDR2 are SGHTA and FQGTGA. J was trimmed by 5 bases and V by 5 bases; bases with no gene match: 15. The CDR3 DNA follows: TGTGCCAGCAGCCTGGGCGGTGGCGGGGGGTTACAAGATACGCAGTATTTT. It yields the protein CASSLGGGGGLQDTQYF.

The genes are TRBV4-1 and TRBJ1-1, with 8 nucleotides matching TRBD1. The CDR3 extends over 15 amino acids. The junction had 11 bases not matched to a gene; V was cut back by 4 bases and J by 7 bases. Germline assignment: CDR1 MGHRA and CDR2 YSYEKL. CDR3 protein: CASSRPTGEWGEAFF. The DNA for the CDR3 is TGCGCCAGCAGCCGACCGACAGGGGAGTGGGGTGAAGCTTTCTTT.

This clonotype has only a few counts. The chain recombines TRBV28 with TRBJ1-6; TRBD1 aligns across 9 bases. Germline values: CDR1 MDHEN, CDR2 SYDVKM. The V segment lost 7 bases and the J segment 1 base; nucleotides outside the gene matches: 8. The CDR3 is 17 amino acids. The DNA of the CDR3 is TGTGCCAGCATCGATGGGGGACAGGGTTCCTATAATTCACCCCTCCACTTT. Translation: CASIDGGQGSYNSPLHF. The full variable domain, rest sourced from reference TRBV28 and TRBJ1-6, is DVKVTQSSRYLVKRTGEKVFLECVQDMDHENMFWYRQDPGLGLRLIYFSYDVKMKEKGDIPEGYSVSREKKERFSLILESASTNQTSMYLCASIDGGQGSYNSPLHFGNGTRLTVT.

V and J are TRBV27 and TRBJ1-2, with no clear D. V was pared by 10 bases and J by 5 bases, with 32 bases between. The CDR3 loop spans 18 amino acids. Germline CDR1 reads MNHEY; CDR2 reads SMNVEV (reference sequence). CDR3 sequence reads: CATATSGEHTDTQYGYTF. The CDR3 DNA is TGTGCCACCGCGACTAGCGGGGAGCACACAGATACGCAGTATGGCTACACCTTC.

This clonotype showed up just a few times. This sequence joins TRBV5-5 and TRBJ2-7; D may be TRBD2 (5 bases). With 7 bases removed from V and 2 bases from J, the gap between germline ends came to 13 bases. Germline loops: CDR1 SGHKS, CDR2 YYEKEE (reference sequence). There are 13 residues in the CDR3. The CDR3 sequence is CASHAGVTYEQYF. The CDR3 DNA reads TGTGCCAGCCACGCCGGGGTGACCTACGAGCAGTACTTC.

The rearrangement uses TRBV20-1 and TRBJ1-2; 9 bases map to TRBD1. This CDR3 has 14 amino acids. V dropped 1 base and J dropped 8; count of bases not matched to a gene: 8. CDR1 is DFQATT, CDR2 SNEGSKA, per germline (reference sequence). The CDR3, as DNA: TGCAGTGCTAGAGTACAGGGGGCCGTGCAGGGCTACACCTTC. This gives the protein CSARVQGAVQGYTF.

V is TRBV5-5 and J is TRBJ1-1; D gene unclear. CDR3 size: 12 residues. The V end lost 0 bases, the J end lost 6 bases, and 6 bases lay between the germline ends. Germline V gene lookup returns CDR1 SGHKS and CDR2 YYEKEE (reference sequence). Written as DNA, the CDR3 is TGTGCCAGCAGCTTGGTTTGGGCTGAAGCTTTCTTT. It translates to CASSLVWAEAFF.

This clonotype turned up a few times. CDR3 in DNA: TGTGCCAGCGGGGGGGCCAACAATCAGCCCCAGCATTTT. Protein product: CASGGANNQPQHF. This chain connects TRBV7-9 to TRBJ1-5, with D possibly matching TRBD1 (6 bases). This CDR3 is built from 13 residues. The V gene's germline CDR1 is SEHNR and CDR2 FQNEAQ (reference sequence). V was pared by 8 bases and J by 3 bases, with 11 bases between.

The J gene is TRBJ2-3, the V gene TRBV20-1; TRBD1 might be the D (5 bases). This CDR3 has 13 amino acids. Germline CDR1 DFQATT, CDR2 SNEGSKA (reference sequence). The V end was cut by 5 bases, the J end by 0 bases, with 9 bases between. The CDR3 region is CSAVGPSTDTQYF. The CDR3 DNA reads TGCAGTGCTGTGGGGCCAAGCACAGATACGCAGTATTTT.

This clonotype has at least ten counts. This chain joins TRBV7-9 and TRBJ1-2; D not certain. Trimming took 0 bases from V and 2 from J, leaving 4 bases between them. Germline CDR1 reads SEHNR; CDR2 reads FQNEAQ (reference sequence). There are 13 residues in the CDR3. CDR3 protein: CASSLAMNYGYTF. DNA of the CDR3: TGTGCCAGCAGCTTAGCGATGAACTATGGCTACACCTTC.

There are a few counts of this clonotype. The junction differs from germline at one of its ends, possibly a read error. This rearrangement joins TRBV2 to TRBJ2-1; D is possibly TRBD2 (5 bases). CDR1 and CDR2 (germline): SNHLY, FYNNEI. This CDR3 is 15 amino acids long. CDR3 loop: CASLPTEASYNERFF. As DNA, the CDR3 is TGTGCCAGCCTTCCGACGGAGGCCTCTTACAATGAGCGGTTCTTC.

DNA of the CDR3: TGTGCCACCAGCAGAGCGCTACGGACAGGGTTTTATAATTCACCCCTCCACTTT. It is translated as CATSRALRTGFYNSPLHF. The rearrangement links TRBV15 to TRBJ1-6; TRBD1 aligns across 8 bases. The length of the CDR3 is 18 residues. Germline CDR1 and CDR2: LNHNV and YYDKDF (reference sequence). V was clipped by 1 base and J by 4 bases; unmatched bases: 9.

This clonotype was observed many times. The CDR3 sequence: CASSKAGGPMYEQYF. Written as DNA, the CDR3 is TGTGCCAGCAGCAAAGCGGGGGGGCCAATGTACGAGCAGTACTTC. V is TRBV7-2 and J is TRBJ2-7; TRBD2 matches 10 bases. The CDR3 spans 15 residues. V shed 5 bases and J 4 bases; nucleotides not matched to a gene: 8. Germline V CDR1 and CDR2: SGHTA, FQGNSA.

This clonotype has more than one count but fewer than ten. The V and J genes are TRBV20-1 and TRBJ2-3, with 10 positions matching TRBD2. Trimming took 6 bases from V and 0 from J; bases not matched to a gene: 6. The CDR3 loop spans 15 amino acids. CDR1 is DFQATT, CDR2 SNEGSKA, per germline (reference sequence). The CDR3 nucleotides read TGCAGTGCCGTGGGACTAGCGACTAGCACAGATACGCAGTATTTT. Translating it yields CSAVGLATSTDTQYF.

The chain links TRBV28 to TRBJ1-4, with a possible D match to TRBD1 (5 bases). Trimming took off 5 bases at V and 8 bases at J, with 9 bases between the two ends. CDR1 is MDHEN, CDR2 SYDVKM, per germline. This CDR3 has 12 residues. The CDR3 nucleotides read TGTGCCAGCAGTCCGCACAGGGAAAAACTGTTTTTT. As protein: CASSPHREKLFF.

This clonotype has a handful of counts. The chain couples TRBV2 to TRBJ2-3; the match to TRBD1 covers 8 bases. Unmatched junction bases numbered 17, after V lost 6 bases and J lost 6 bases. The CDR3 has 17 amino acids. CDR1 is SNHLY and CDR2 is FYNNEI in the germline V gene. CDR3 loop: CASSPNPQGAVGDTQYF. Written as DNA, the CDR3 is TGTGCCAGCAGCCCAAACCCCCAGGGGGCGGTTGGTGATACGCAGTATTTT.

The gene calls are TRBV29-1 and TRBJ2-5; D unclear. This CDR3 contains 13 residues. In germline, CDR1 is SQVTM, CDR2 ANQGSEA. The V end was cut by 7 bases, the J end by 0 bases, with 12 bases between. The CDR3 here is CSAVGRYQETQYF. The CDR3 DNA sequence: TGCAGCGCAGTGGGCAGGTACCAAGAGACCCAGTACTTC.

This CDR3 is CASSLGLSGRTNEKLFF. The CDR3 nucleotides read TGTGCCAGCAGCTTAGGCCTGTCGGGGCGTACTAATGAAAAACTGTTTTTT. This chain connects TRBV7-9 to TRBJ1-4; perhaps TRBD1 as D (5 bases). CDR3 length: 17 residues. Per the germline V gene, CDR1 is SEHNR and CDR2 is FQNEAQ (reference sequence). Trimming took 1 base from V and 2 from J, leaving 14 bases between them.